A selection of T cell receptor beta chains follows, all from one sample in a study of T cell responses to AZD1222 COVID-19 vaccine. Using immunoSEQ multiplex PCR, the repertoire was profiled, and TCRdb retains in-frame clones only, with some absent. The top ten hold roughly a sixth of the sample, which has roughly 97,000 clones, about 88% seen once. The source material was peripheral blood, sampled on day 0 of AZD1222 vaccination. The origin of the receptors is an adult in good health. The CDR3 runs from the conserved cysteine through the conserved F or W. The order of the fields is J gene, V gene, clone size, D gene, CDR3 protein, CDR3 DNA. A D gene is named only where the DNA matches it firmly. Expanded clones are given a class, and other clones once, few, many or no size at all.

j_call: TRBJ1-2
v_call: TRBV5-5
clone_size: .
d_call: TRBD1
cdr3_aa: CASSPWDRQANYGYTF
cdr3_nt: TGTGCCAGCAGCCCTTGGGACAGGCAAGCTAACTATGGCTACACCTTC

j_call: TRBJ2-7
v_call: TRBV5-1
clone_size: .
d_call: .
cdr3_aa: CASSLSPGDWEEQYF
cdr3_nt: TGCGCCAGCAGCTTGTCACCAGGGGATTGGGAGGAGCAGTACTTC

j_call: TRBJ1-1
v_call: TRBV4-2
clone_size: .
d_call: .
cdr3_aa: CASSQHGTSEGTEAFF
cdr3_nt: TGTGCCAGCAGCCAACATGGGACCTCCGAAGGGACTGAAGCTTTCTTT

j_call: TRBJ1-4
v_call: TRBV14
clone_size: .
d_call: .
cdr3_aa: CASSATRATNEKLFF
cdr3_nt: TGTGCCAGCAGCGCAACCCGGGCAACTAATGAAAAACTGTTTTTT

j_call: TRBJ1-2
v_call: TRBV27
clone_size: .
d_call: TRBD1
cdr3_aa: CASSSLRGTGGYISYGYTF
cdr3_nt: TGTGCCAGCAGCTCTTTAAGGGGGACAGGGGGCTATATTAGCTATGGCTACACCTTC

j_call: TRBJ2-5
v_call: TRBV27
clone_size: .
d_call: .
cdr3_aa: CASSERQAFPGAQYF
cdr3_nt: TGTGCCAGCAGCGAAAGACAGGCCTTCCCTGGGGCCCAGTACTTC

j_call: TRBJ1-5
v_call: TRBV19
clone_size: .
d_call: .
cdr3_aa: CASSMGGLNQPQHF
cdr3_nt: TGTGCCAGTAGTATGGGGGGCCTCAATCAGCCCCAGCATTTT

j_call: TRBJ2-5
v_call: TRBV11-2
clone_size: .
d_call: .
cdr3_aa: CASSLVAVETQYF
cdr3_nt: TGTGCCAGCAGCTTAGTGGCTGTAGAGACCCAGTACTTC

j_call: TRBJ1-6
v_call: TRBV4-1
clone_size: .
d_call: TRBD1
cdr3_aa: CASSQETGGSPLHF
cdr3_nt: TGCGCCAGCAGCCAAGAGACAGGGGGGTCACCCCTCCACTTT

j_call: TRBJ2-1
v_call: TRBV11-2
clone_size: .
d_call: .
cdr3_aa: CASSPPGDNEQFF
cdr3_nt: TGTGCCAGCAGCCCTCCAGGGGACAATGAGCAGTTCTTC

j_call: TRBJ1-1
v_call: TRBV6-5
clone_size: .
d_call: .
cdr3_aa: CASSSPGSGMGTEAFF
cdr3_nt: TGTGCCAGCAGTTCACCGGGGAGCGGGATGGGCACTGAAGCTTTCTTT

j_call: TRBJ1-4
v_call: TRBV18
clone_size: .
d_call: .
cdr3_aa: CASSPNPIPNEKLFF
cdr3_nt: TGTGCCAGCTCACCCAACCCGATTCCTAATGAAAAACTGTTTTTT

j_call: TRBJ2-7
v_call: TRBV19
clone_size: .
d_call: TRBD2
cdr3_aa: CASKAGALSYEQYF
cdr3_nt: TGTGCCAGTAAAGCGGGGGCCCTCTCCTATGAGCAGTACTTC

j_call: TRBJ2-2
v_call: TRBV14
clone_size: .
d_call: .
cdr3_aa: CASSQVYRASNTGELFF
cdr3_nt: TGTGCCAGCAGCCAAGTCTACAGGGCCTCGAACACCGGGGAGCTGTTTTTT

j_call: TRBJ1-4
v_call: TRBV11-2
clone_size: .
d_call: TRBD1
cdr3_aa: CASSILGQGFEKLFF
cdr3_nt: TGTGCCAGCAGCATATTAGGACAGGGGTTTGAAAAACTGTTTTTT

j_call: TRBJ2-3
v_call: TRBV3-1/TRBV3-2
clone_size: few
d_call: TRBD1
cdr3_aa: CASSRRTGSGTDTQYF
cdr3_nt: TGTGCCAGCAGCCGCCGGACAGGGTCGGGCACAGATACGCAGTATTTT

j_call: TRBJ1-1
v_call: TRBV9
clone_size: .
d_call: TRBD1
cdr3_aa: CASSASGQRATEAFF
cdr3_nt: TGTGCCAGCAGCGCCTCGGGACAGCGGGCGACTGAAGCTTTCTTT

j_call: TRBJ2-2
v_call: TRBV3-1/TRBV3-2
clone_size: .
d_call: TRBD1
cdr3_aa: CASSHTGTATGELFF
cdr3_nt: TGTGCCAGCAGCCATACCGGGACAGCTACCGGGGAGCTGTTTTTT

j_call: TRBJ2-1
v_call: TRBV7-4
clone_size: few
d_call: .
cdr3_aa: CASSHPTSGGTNEQFF
cdr3_nt: TGTGCCAGCAGCCACCCGACTAGTGGGGGGACCAATGAGCAGTTCTTC

j_call: TRBJ2-3
v_call: TRBV7-2
clone_size: few
d_call: .
cdr3_aa: CASSFTGDTQYF
cdr3_nt: TGTGCCAGCAGCTTTACAGGGGATACGCAGTATTTT

j_call: TRBJ2-1
v_call: TRBV11-2
clone_size: .
d_call: .
cdr3_aa: CASSLERVGGRLEQFF
cdr3_nt: TGTGCCAGCAGCTTAGAGCGCGTGGGGGGGCGTCTGGAGCAGTTCTTC

j_call: TRBJ2-1
v_call: TRBV6-5
clone_size: .
d_call: .
cdr3_aa: CASRTGSEQFF
cdr3_nt: TGTGCCAGCAGAACCGGAAGTGAGCAGTTCTTC

j_call: TRBJ1-2
v_call: TRBV19
clone_size: few
d_call: .
cdr3_aa: CASSIEWRGGYTF
cdr3_nt: TGTGCCAGTAGTATAGAATGGAGGGGTGGCTACACCTTC

j_call: TRBJ2-7
v_call: TRBV7-3
clone_size: .
d_call: TRBD2
cdr3_aa: CASSLMGGNEQYF
cdr3_nt: TGTGCCAGCAGCTTAATGGGAGGGAACGAGCAGTACTTC

j_call: TRBJ2-1
v_call: TRBV4-1
clone_size: .
d_call: .
cdr3_aa: CASDQVVGGGNEQFF
cdr3_nt: TGCGCCAGCGACCAAGTAGTGGGGGGCGGCAATGAGCAGTTCTTC

j_call: TRBJ2-3
v_call: TRBV19
clone_size: .
d_call: .
cdr3_aa: CASSTFSTPSTDTQYF
cdr3_nt: TGTGCCAGTAGTACTTTTTCGACACCCTCCACAGATACGCAGTATTTT

j_call: TRBJ2-1
v_call: TRBV9
clone_size: once
d_call: .
cdr3_aa: CASSGGGLEQFF
cdr3_nt: TGTGCCAGCAGCGGGGGGGGCCTTGAGCAGTTCTTC

j_call: TRBJ2-2
v_call: TRBV9
clone_size: once
d_call: .
cdr3_aa: CASSPYPNTGELFF
cdr3_nt: TGTGCCAGCAGCCCTTATCCGAACACCGGGGAGCTGTTTTTT

j_call: TRBJ2-5
v_call: TRBV9
clone_size: .
d_call: TRBD2
cdr3_aa: CASSVGGGLAAKETQYF
cdr3_nt: TGTGCCAGCAGCGTAGGGGGAGGACTAGCGGCGAAAGAGACCCAGTACTTC

j_call: TRBJ1-3
v_call: TRBV10-3
clone_size: .
d_call: .
cdr3_aa: CAISDGRGSGNTIYF
cdr3_nt: TGTGCCATCAGTGATGGCAGGGGATCAGGAAACACCATATATTTT

j_call: TRBJ1-1
v_call: TRBV5-1
clone_size: .
d_call: .
cdr3_aa: CASSLTNDRNTEAFF
cdr3_nt: TGCGCCAGCAGCTTGACAAATGACAGGAACACTGAAGCTTTCTTT

j_call: TRBJ2-3
v_call: TRBV6-1
clone_size: .
d_call: .
cdr3_aa: CASSEAGYSGTDTQYF
cdr3_nt: TGTGCCAGCAGTGAAGCGGGGTATAGCGGCACAGATACGCAGTATTTT

j_call: TRBJ2-7
v_call: TRBV10-2
clone_size: once
d_call: .
cdr3_aa: CASSESGTGYAYEQYF
cdr3_nt: TGCGCCAGCAGTGAGTCGGGAACGGGGTATGCCTACGAGCAGTACTTC

j_call: TRBJ1-2
v_call: TRBV7-9
clone_size: once
d_call: .
cdr3_aa: CASSLDKGYTF
cdr3_nt: TGTGCCAGCAGCTTAGACAAGGGCTACACCTTC

j_call: TRBJ2-5
v_call: TRBV1
clone_size: .
d_call: .
cdr3_aa: CTSSQGVRQETQYF
cdr3_nt: TGCACCAGCAGCCAAGGGGTGCGGCAAGAGACCCAGTACTTC

j_call: TRBJ1-2
v_call: TRBV7-9
clone_size: .
d_call: .
cdr3_aa: CASSLVQESGFGYTF
cdr3_nt: TGTGCCAGCAGCTTAGTTCAGGAGAGTGGTTTTGGCTACACCTTC

j_call: TRBJ1-4
v_call: TRBV9
clone_size: .
d_call: .
cdr3_aa: CASSVWAGMGEKLFF
cdr3_nt: TGTGCCAGCAGCGTCTGGGCTGGGATGGGTGAAAAACTGTTTTTT

j_call: TRBJ1-2
v_call: TRBV7-8
clone_size: .
d_call: .
cdr3_aa: CASSLKGRYGYTF
cdr3_nt: TGTGCCAGCAGCTTAAAAGGACGATATGGCTACACCTTC

j_call: TRBJ2-7
v_call: TRBV3-1/TRBV3-2
clone_size: .
d_call: TRBD2
cdr3_aa: CASRMGGSSYEQYF
cdr3_nt: TGTGCCAGCAGGATGGGGGGGAGCTCCTACGAGCAGTACTTC